The following is a TCR beta chain sequence with its context. No antigen is known for it. Its ends do not fully match the called genes, so a read error is possible. The sample is drawn from a study of shared clonotypes between healthy human individuals. Looking at the study overall: Each donor's CD8 memory used one plate, CD8 naive two, each CD4 subset three. General study results and limits: The sampled material consisted only of blood, and tissue repertoires are likely to differ.

The donors, all of them Caucasian adults, lived in Nashville, Tennessee. The repertoire was sequenced with immunoSEQ multiplex PCR; TCRdb's copy has only in-frame clones and lacks some. Seen here are over 2 million clones, 85% to 95% observed once, and the top ten hold more than 0.1%. The sequenced material came from naive CD4+ T cells sorted from blood. Specified subset: CD45RA+ positively selected. This receptor was taken from a man aged 18 to 30 in good health.

The CDR3 region is CASSLRPPPGGEQYF. CDR3 coding DNA: TGTGCTAGCAGCTTAAGACCTCCTCCCGGCGGCGAGCAGTACTTC. The chain couples TRBV7-7 to TRBJ2-7; the D is unclear. There are 15 residues in the CDR3. Germline-derived CDR1 and CDR2 are SSHAT and FNYEAQ (reference sequence). The variable domain in full, with the rest retrieved from reference TRBV7-7 and TRBJ2-7, is GAGVSQSPRYKVTKRGQDVTLRCDPISSHATLYWYQQALGQGPEFLTYFNYEAQPDKSGLPSDRFSAERPEGSISTLTIQRTEQRDSAMYRCASSLRPPPGGEQYFGPGTRLTVT.